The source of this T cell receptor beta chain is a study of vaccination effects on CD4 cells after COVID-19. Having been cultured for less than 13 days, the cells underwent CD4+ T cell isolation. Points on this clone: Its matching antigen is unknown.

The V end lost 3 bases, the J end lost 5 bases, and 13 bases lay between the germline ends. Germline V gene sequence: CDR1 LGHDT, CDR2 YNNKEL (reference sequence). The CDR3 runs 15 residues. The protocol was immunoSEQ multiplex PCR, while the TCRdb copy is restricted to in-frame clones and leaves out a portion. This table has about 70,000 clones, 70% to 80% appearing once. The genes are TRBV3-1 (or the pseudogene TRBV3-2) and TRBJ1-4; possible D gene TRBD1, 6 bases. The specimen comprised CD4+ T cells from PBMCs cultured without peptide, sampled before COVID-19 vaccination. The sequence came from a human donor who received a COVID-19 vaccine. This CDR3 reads CASSHLRGPNEKLFF. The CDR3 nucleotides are TGTGCCAGCAGCCACCTTCGGGGGCCGAATGAAAAACTGTTTTTT.